A selection of T cell receptor beta chains follows, all from one sample in a study of T-cell memory formation after mild COVID-19. TCRdb independently ran MiXCR on the 5' RACE reads; one entry per CDR3 protein. The table lists 150,000 or so distinct CDR3 sequences, approximately 10% of them singletons. Specimen: PBMCs or a T cell subset sorted from them (not recorded which). The receptors derive from a man aged 18 to 30 who had mild COVID-19 (a few samples of this study predate the infection). Cell type and time point are not known. The CDR3 runs from the conserved cysteine through the conserved F or W. A D gene is named only where the DNA matches it firmly. The listing skips clone size in some rows; elsewhere it reads once, few, many or a size class.

clone_size d_call j_call v_call cdr3_nt cdr3_aa
few NA TRBJ1-1 TRBV7-2 TGTGCCAGCAGCTTAAACCGGGGTGGAACTGAAGCTTTCTTT CASSLNRGGTEAFF
NA NA TRBJ1-4 TRBV20-1 TGCAGTGCTAGAGATGGAGGACTCTCGAAAAAACTGTTTTTT CSARDGGLSKKLFF
NA TRBD1 TRBJ2-7 TRBV3-1 TGTGCCAGCAGCCGAGCCGGACAGGGGGTCTACGAGCAGTACTTC CASSRAGQGVYEQYF
few NA TRBJ1-1 TRBV20-1 TGCAGTGCTAGAGCCATGGGGTCGGACACTGAAGCTTTCTTT CSARAMGSDTEAFF
many TRBD1 TRBJ2-3 TRBV5-1 TGCGCCAGCAGCCGACAGGGAAGTAGCACAGATACGCAGTATTTT CASSRQGSSTDTQYF
many NA TRBJ1-3 TRBV18 TGTGCCAGCTCACCAGGGGAAGGAAACACCATATATTTT CASSPGEGNTIYF
few TRBD1 TRBJ2-2 TRBV5-4 TGTGCCAGCAGTTCGGACAGGGGTGGCACCGGGGAGCTGTTTTTT CASSSDRGGTGELFF
many NA TRBJ1-5 TRBV20-1 TGCAGTGCTCCTCGGGGCGCGGGCAATCAGCCCCAGCATTTT CSAPRGAGNQPQHF
few TRBD1 TRBJ1-1 TRBV5-1 TGCGCCAGCAGCTTGGGGGACAGCGCGATGAACACTGAAGCTTTCTTT CASSLGDSAMNTEAFF
NA TRBD1 TRBJ2-2 TRBV5-1 TGCGCCAGCAGCTTGTTTGGACAGGGAAACACCGGGGAGCTGTTTTTT CASSLFGQGNTGELFF
NA NA TRBJ2-4 TRBV6-6 TGTGCCAGCCGAACCGACAAAAACATTCAGTACTTC CASRTDKNIQYF
many TRBD2 TRBJ2-3 TRBV5-1 TGCGCCAGCAGCTTGGGGGCTAGCGGGGTCACAGATACGCAGTATTTT CASSLGASGVTDTQYF
few NA TRBJ1-1 TRBV20-1 TGCAGTGCTAGAGCCTGGGGCAGGAACACTGAAGCTTTCTTT CSARAWGRNTEAFF
few NA TRBJ1-1 TRBV9 TGTGCCAGCAGCGCGGGGGGCCCTAACACTGAAGCTTTCTTT CASSAGGPNTEAFF
NA TRBD1 TRBJ1-5 TRBV6-5 TGTGCCAGCAGTCGAACCGGGACAGCCACCAGCAATCAGCCCCAGCATTTT CASSRTGTATSNQPQHF
many NA TRBJ1-5 TRBV12-3/TRBV12-4 TGTGCCAGCAGTCAGAACAGGGCCCATGAGCCCCAGCATTTT CASSQNRAHEPQHF
NA NA TRBJ2-1 TRBV9 TGTGCCAGCAGCACCCCGGGACAATCTTTGTTCTTC CASSTPGQSLFF
NA NA TRBJ2-3 TRBV7-8 TGTGCCAGCAGCGACCCGTACCGGAAACGCACAGATACGCAGTATTTT CASSDPYRKRTDTQYF
NA NA TRBJ2-2 TRBV12-3/TRBV12-4 TGTGCCAGCAGTCCCCACGGGGGGAACACCGGGGAGCTGTTTTTT CASSPHGGNTGELFF
many NA TRBJ1-2 TRBV7-9 TGTGCCAGCAGCCGCGGAGGCGGCTATGGCTACACCTTC CASSRGGGYGYTF
NA TRBD2 TRBJ2-2 TRBV29-1 TGCAGCGTTGGCGGACTAGCGGGGGCCTCGAACACCGGGGAGCTGTTTTTT CSVGGLAGASNTGELFF
NA TRBD2 TRBJ2-3 TRBV4-3 TGCGCCAGCAGCCAAGGATACCCCTCGGGGGGGAGCACAGATACGCAGTATTTT CASSQGYPSGGSTDTQYF
NA NA TRBJ2-7 TRBV25-1 TGTGCCAGCAGTGAATGGGGGAGCTCCTACGAGCAGTACTTC CASSEWGSSYEQYF
NA NA TRBJ2-1 TRBV15 TGTGCCACCAGCAGAGACTCCTCAGCCAATGAGCAGTTCTTC CATSRDSSANEQFF
few NA TRBJ1-4 TRBV3-1 TGTGCCAGCAGCCCGTCGGGACCATGGGGGGAAAAACTGTTTTTT CASSPSGPWGEKLFF
NA NA TRBJ1-6 TRBV2 TGTGCCAGCAGGGGGACGGGGACACCCCTCCACTTT CASRGTGTPLHF
many NA TRBJ1-3 TRBV28 TGTGCCAGCAGTTCTGGAAACACCATATATTTT CASSSGNTIYF
few NA TRBJ1-6 TRBV6-5 TGTGCCAGCAGTTACTCGATAAGTAATTCACCCCTCCACTTT CASSYSISNSPLHF
few NA TRBJ1-1 TRBV7-2 TGTGCCAGCAGTTTTCAGGGCAAGGGGACTGAAGCTTTCTTT CASSFQGKGTEAFF
few TRBD2 TRBJ2-2 TRBV5-1 TGCGCCAGCAGCTTGGGTGAGACTAGCGGGCACACCGGGGAGCTGTTTTTT CASSLGETSGHTGELFF
NA TRBD1 TRBJ1-2 TRBV9 TGTGCCAGCAGCGCAGGACAGGGCAGCTATGGCTACACCTTC CASSAGQGSYGYTF
NA NA TRBJ1-2 TRBV3-1 TGTGCCAGCAGCCCCGGGGGCCGCCCCTATGGCTACACCTTC CASSPGGRPYGYTF
NA TRBD2 TRBJ2-5 TRBV7-8 TGTGCCAGCAGCCGAGGACTAGCGGGGAGGTCCCAGTACTTC CASSRGLAGRSQYF
NA TRBD2 TRBJ2-2 TRBV29-1 TGCAGCGTTGCGACTAGCGGGGGTCCATACCAAACCGGGGAGCTGTTTTTT CSVATSGGPYQTGELFF
many NA TRBJ1-1 TRBV5-1 TGCGCCAGCAGCTTGACCGTCACGATGAACACTGAAGCTTTCTTT CASSLTVTMNTEAFF
NA NA TRBJ1-1 TRBV7-9 TGTGCCAGCAGCTTCGGCAGGGTCAACACTGAAGCTTTCTTT CASSFGRVNTEAFF
NA NA TRBJ2-5 TRBV20-1 TGCAGTGCTACCCCCCCAGGTCGGCAAGAGACCCAGTACTTC CSATPPGRQETQYF
few TRBD2 TRBJ2-3 TRBV11-2 TGTGCCAGCAGCTCCGGGACTAGAGAATATACGCAGTATTTT CASSSGTREYTQYF
NA NA TRBJ2-5 TRBV20-1 TGCAGTGCTAGAACCGAGGGCCAAGAGACCCAGTACTTC CSARTEGQETQYF
few NA TRBJ2-2 TRBV6-2/TRBV6-3 TGTGCCAGCAGCAGAGGGGGGGCTATGAGCACCGGGGAGCTGTTTTTT CASSRGGAMSTGELFF
few TRBD1 TRBJ1-6 TRBV5-1 TGCGCCAGCAGCGAGGGACAGGGGATGAGTAATTCACCCCTCCACTTT CASSEGQGMSNSPLHF
few TRBD1 TRBJ1-5 TRBV7-2 TGTGCCAGCAGCCTAAAAGGGGGACAGGGGTATCAGCCCCAGCATTTT CASSLKGGQGYQPQHF
NA TRBD1 TRBJ2-7 TRBV12-3/TRBV12-4 TGTGCCAGCAGTTTGACAGGGGGGAGGTCCGAGCAGTACTTC CASSLTGGRSEQYF
many NA TRBJ2-2 TRBV5-1 TGCGCCAGCAGCTTGGCCCCTACTACGAACACCGGGGAGCTGTTTTTT CASSLAPTTNTGELFF
few NA TRBJ1-2 TRBV6-6 TGTGCCAGCAGTCGGAGGGGAGCGGACTATGGCTACACCTTC CASSRRGADYGYTF
many NA TRBJ2-5 TRBV29-1 TGCAGCGTTAAGGGACTTCTACTAGAGACCCAGTACTTC CSVKGLLLETQYF
NA NA TRBJ1-2 TRBV6-5 TGTGCCAGCAAACAAGACGGAGCTAACTATGGCTACACCTTC CASKQDGANYGYTF
NA TRBD1 TRBJ1-2 TRBV5-1 TGCGCCAGCAGCTTGGAGGCCAGGGGGCGAGCTAACTATGGCTACACCTTC CASSLEARGRANYGYTF
many NA TRBJ2-5 TRBV12-3/TRBV12-4 TGTGCCAGCAGCCTTCGGACGGATCAAGAGACCCAGTACTTC CASSLRTDQETQYF
NA TRBD2 TRBJ2-3 TRBV24-1 TGTGCCACCAGCCCCGGGACTAGCGGGGGCTATACGCAGTATTTT CATSPGTSGGYTQYF